The 20 T cell receptor beta chains below all came from one sample that was sequenced in a study of blood T cell repertoires in COVID-19 (dated by TCRdb to 2020 to 2021). The method behind the library was the immunoSEQ multiplex PCR assay. This is the immuneACCESS table as TCRdb keeps it, with only in-frame sequences that have V and J called. A part of the clones is gone; compared with another copy, unresolved V genes explain less than half, and the rest is unexplained. In this sample the table shows more than 80,000 clones, 80% to 85% of which occur a single time. 31% of the sample is in the top ten clones. The sequencing input was peripheral blood. The source of these receptors is a woman of 80 years or more with active or convalescent COVID-19.

This chain joins TRBV5-1 and TRBJ2-5, with D possibly being TRBD1 (5 bases). The CDR3 is made up of 15 amino acids. CDR1 and CDR2 from the germline V gene are SGHRS and YFSETQ. The ends were cut back, 1 base at V and 3 bases at J, with 13 bases in the middle. CDR3: CASSLQGAEEETQYF. For the CDR3, the DNA is TGCGCCAGCAGCTTGCAAGGGGCGGAAGAAGAGACCCAGTACTTC.

A few counts support this clone. This chain uses TRBV6-2 or TRBV6-3 with TRBJ2-1, with a weak D call TRBD2 (6 bases). V was shortened by 0 bases and J by 1 base, with 16 bases between the two germline ends. The germline V gene has CDR1 MNHEY and CDR2 SVGEGT. The CDR3 is made up of 18 amino acids. CDR3 amino acids: CASSYSLGAGLSYNEQFF. In DNA, the CDR3 is TGTGCCAGCAGTTACTCGTTAGGAGCGGGTCTTTCCTACAATGAGCAGTTCTTC.

This clone has more than one count but fewer than ten. CDR3 protein: CASSARQAREQYF. The CDR3, as DNA: TGCGCCAGCAGCGCCAGACAGGCTCGGGAGCAGTACTTC. The chain employs TRBV10-2 and TRBJ2-7; a possible D gene is TRBD1 (6 bases). Trimming removed 6 bases at V and 7 bases at J, with 16 bases between. Looked up from germline, CDR1 is WSHSY and CDR2 is SAAADI. The CDR3 runs to 13 residues.

The sample holds one count of this clone. The V gene is TRBV27, the J gene TRBJ1-1; D remains ambiguous. The CDR3 extends over 13 amino acids. Per the germline V gene, CDR1 is MNHEY and CDR2 is SMNVEV (reference sequence). With 3 bases removed from V and 5 bases from J, the gap between germline ends came to 10 bases. CDR3: CASSFWRETEAFF. The CDR3 coding sequence is TGTGCCAGCAGTTTCTGGAGGGAAACTGAAGCTTTCTTT.

The J gene is TRBJ2-5, the V gene TRBV6-5; 10 bases map to TRBD2. Germline CDR1 and CDR2: MNHEY and SVGAGI. The CDR3 loop spans 13 amino acids. The trim removed 5 bases at V and 5 bases at J, leaving 2 bases unmatched. In DNA, the CDR3 is TGTGCCAGCAGTCGAGCGGGGGGGGAGACCCAGTACTTC. Its translation is CASSRAGGETQYF.

This rearrangement joins TRBV11-1 to TRBJ2-7; a possible D gene is TRBD2 (6 bases). The germline gives CDR1 SGHAT, CDR2 FQDESV (reference sequence). The CDR3 has 15 amino acids. Trimming shortened V by 5 bases and J by 2 bases, and 16 bases separated the two germline ends. The CDR3 nucleotides are TGTGCCAGCAGCGATTATAGCGGCGCCCCCTACGAGCAGTACTTC. Encoded protein: CASSDYSGAPYEQYF.

This clone was seen a handful of times. Additional DNA sequences in this sample encode the identical CDR3. V and J are TRBV5-1 and TRBJ2-7, with D maybe TRBD2 (5 bases). CDR3 length: 15 residues. The V end lost 0 bases, the J end lost 0 bases, and 10 bases lay between the germline ends. From germline, CDR1 is SGHRS and CDR2 YFSETQ. The CDR3 sequence is CASSLGRGNSYEQYF. The CDR3 coding sequence is TGCGCCAGCAGCTTGGGGAGAGGGAACTCCTACGAGCAGTACTTC.

The chain has TRBV19 and TRBJ1-2; a possible D gene is TRBD1 (5 bases). Trimming took off 6 bases at V and 4 bases at J, with 21 bases between the two ends. The CDR3 runs to 16 residues. Germline loops: CDR1 LNHDA, CDR2 SQIVND (reference sequence). CDR3 in amino acids: CASRTRDSYIGYGYTF. The CDR3 nucleotides are TGTGCCAGTAGGACCAGAGACAGCTACATAGGCTATGGCTACACCTTC. The variable domain in full, completed from reference TRBV19 and TRBJ1-2, reads DGGITQSPKYLFRKEGQNVTLSCEQNLNHDAMYWYRQDPGQGLRLIYYSQIVNDFQKGDIAEGYSVSREKKESFPLTVTSAQKNPTAFYLCASRTRDSYIGYGYTFGSGTRLTVV.

The chain employs TRBV21-1 and TRBJ1-6. TRBV21-1 is labeled a pseudogene. The CDR3 length is 13 residues. DNA of the CDR3: TGTGCCAGCAGCCGTCTATATAATTCACCCCTCCACTTT. Its protein is CASSRLYNSPLHF.

This rearrangement joins TRBV28 to TRBJ1-5; D perhaps matches TRBD1 (5 bases). The CDR3 is 13 residues long. Germline lookup yields CDR1 MDHEN and CDR2 SYDVKM. The CDR3 here is CAAGGSSNQPQHF. The CDR3 DNA follows: TGTGCTGCGGGGGGGAGCAGCAATCAGCCCCAGCATTTT.

The chain has TRBV11-2 and TRBJ1-5, with D possibly TRBD1 on 5 matching bases. CDR3 size: 13 residues. V was trimmed by 9 bases and J by 4 bases, leaving 13 bases between them. The germline V gene encodes CDR1 SGHAT and CDR2 FQNNGV. CDR3 coding DNA: TGTGCCAGGGAGGGGCGATGGAATCAGCCCCAGCATTTT. Protein sequence: CAREGRWNQPQHF.

CDR3 sequence (DNA): TGTGCCAGTAGTACCGACAGGGAGAGCAATCAGCCCCAGCATTTT. It encodes CASSTDRESNQPQHF. The V and J genes are TRBV19 and TRBJ1-5, with 7 bases lining up with TRBD1. The germline V gene has CDR1 LNHDA and CDR2 SQIVND (reference sequence). The junction had 4 bases not matched to a gene; V was cut back by 4 bases and J by 1 base. This CDR3 is 15 amino acids long.

The genes are TRBV9 and TRBJ1-3; D gene ambiguous. The ends were cut back, 2 bases at V and 0 bases at J, with 15 bases in the middle. From germline, CDR1 is SGDLS and CDR2 YYNGEE. This CDR3 has 17 amino acids. The CDR3 sequence: CASSVTPGEASGNTIYF. The DNA of the CDR3 is TGTGCCAGCAGCGTGACGCCTGGAGAAGCCTCTGGAAACACCATATATTTT.

This rearrangement joins TRBV27 to TRBJ2-1; 10 bases map to TRBD1. CDR1 MNHEY and CDR2 SMNVEV come from the germline V gene (reference sequence). There are 15 residues in the CDR3. The V and J ends lost 3 bases and 5 bases, in that order; junction bases with no gene match: 4. The CDR3 DNA is TGTGCCAGCAGTTTGGGACAGGGGAGGAACAATGAGCAGTTCTTC. Its translation is CASSLGQGRNNEQFF.

The chain combines TRBV5-8 with TRBJ2-1; D call uncertain. Per germline, CDR1 SGHTS and CDR2 YDEGEE. The CDR3 sequence is 16 residues long. V was trimmed by 0 bases and J by 8 bases, leaving 18 bases between them. The CDR3 is CASSLGALYGVDEQFF. CDR3 DNA sequence: TGTGCCAGCAGCTTGGGGGCGCTCTACGGTGTCGATGAGCAGTTCTTC.

The V and J genes are TRBV30 and TRBJ1-1; D unclear. The CDR3 covers 13 residues. The V gene's germline CDR1 is GTSNPN and CDR2 SVGIG (reference sequence). V was pared by 3 bases and J by 0 bases, with 8 bases between. In nucleotides, the CDR3 is TGTGCCTGGAGGGGCAGTTTGAACACTGAAGCTTTCTTT. This translates into CAWRGSLNTEAFF.

For this clone: The identical CDR3 is also encoded by other nucleotide sequences in the sample. The chain couples TRBV5-1 to TRBJ1-1; 8 bases are shared with TRBD1. CDR3 size: 14 residues. The germline V gene has CDR1 SGHRS and CDR2 YFSETQ. V shed 4 bases, J shed 2 bases, and the junction held 4 bases outside the gene matches. This chain's CDR3 is CASSLGQANTEAFF. CDR3 sequence (DNA): TGCGCCAGCAGCCTGGGACAGGCCAACACTGAAGCTTTCTTT.

The chain joins TRBV28 to TRBJ1-5; TRBD1 is a possible D gene (6 bases). CDR3 length: 14 amino acids. CDR1 is MDHEN and CDR2 is SYDVKM in the germline V gene. V gave up 3 bases and J gave up 3 bases, with 9 bases separating them. The CDR3: CASSFYRDNQPQHF. In DNA, the CDR3 is TGTGCCAGCAGTTTTTACAGGGACAATCAGCCCCAGCATTTT.

V usage is TRBV4-3 and J usage is TRBJ2-1; 8 positions agree with TRBD1. The germline V gene encodes CDR1 LGHNA and CDR2 YSLEER. The CDR3 runs to 15 residues. V lost 3 bases to trimming and J lost 5 bases; unmatched junction nucleotides: 6. The CDR3 DNA reads as TGCGCCAGCAGCCAGGGGGACAGGCGGGACAATGAGCAGTTCTTC. It translates to CASSQGDRRDNEQFF.

This chain joins TRBV5-1 and TRBJ1-1, with D tentatively TRBD1 (6 bases). The CDR3 has 14 amino acids. Trimming shortened V by 3 bases and J by 2 bases, and 11 bases separated the two germline ends. Germline CDR1 reads SGHRS; CDR2 reads YFSETQ. The CDR3 DNA is TGCGCCAGCAGCTATAAGACAGGCAACACTGAAGCTTTCTTT. Protein sequence: CASSYKTGNTEAFF.